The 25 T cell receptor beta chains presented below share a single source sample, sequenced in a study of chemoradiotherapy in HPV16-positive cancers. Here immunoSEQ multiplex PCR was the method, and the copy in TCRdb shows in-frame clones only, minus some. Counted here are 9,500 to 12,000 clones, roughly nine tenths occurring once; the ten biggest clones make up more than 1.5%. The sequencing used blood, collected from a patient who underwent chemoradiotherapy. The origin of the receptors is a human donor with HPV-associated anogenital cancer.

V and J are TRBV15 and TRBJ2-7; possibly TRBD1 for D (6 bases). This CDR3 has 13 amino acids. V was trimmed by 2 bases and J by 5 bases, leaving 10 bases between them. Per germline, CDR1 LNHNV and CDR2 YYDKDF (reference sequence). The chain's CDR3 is CATSRPRGDEQYF. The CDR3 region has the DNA TGTGCCACCAGCAGACCCAGGGGCGACGAGCAGTACTTC.

CDR3 protein: CASSMQPGQRLPRTQYF. As DNA, the CDR3 is TGTGCCAGCAGTATGCAACCGGGACAAAGATTACCTAGGACCCAGTACTTC. The chain employs TRBV27 and TRBJ2-5; tentatively, D is TRBD1 (6 bases). This CDR3 spans 17 amino acids. Germline CDR1 is MNHEY and CDR2 is SMNVEV (reference sequence). V shed 5 bases and J shed 7 bases, with 26 bases lying between them.

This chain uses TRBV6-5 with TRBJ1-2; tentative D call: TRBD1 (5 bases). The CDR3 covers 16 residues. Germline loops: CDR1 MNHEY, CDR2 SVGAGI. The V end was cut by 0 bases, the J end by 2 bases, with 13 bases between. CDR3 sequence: CASSYSINPGNYGYTF. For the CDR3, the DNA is TGTGCCAGCAGTTACTCGATCAACCCAGGGAACTATGGCTACACCTTC.

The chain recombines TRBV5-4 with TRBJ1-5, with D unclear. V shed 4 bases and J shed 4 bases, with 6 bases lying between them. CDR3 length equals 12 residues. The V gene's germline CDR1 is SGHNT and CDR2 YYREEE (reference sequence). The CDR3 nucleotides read TGTGCCAGCAGCCTCCCGAATCAGCCCCAGCATTTT. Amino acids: CASSLPNQPQHF.

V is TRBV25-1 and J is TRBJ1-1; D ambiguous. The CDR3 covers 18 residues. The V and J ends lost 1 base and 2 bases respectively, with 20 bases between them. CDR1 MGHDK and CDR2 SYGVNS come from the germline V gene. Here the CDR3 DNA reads TGTGCCAGCAGTGAATGGAGGAGGGCCCCCGGAAGAAACACTGAAGCTTTCTTT. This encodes CASSEWRRAPGRNTEAFF.

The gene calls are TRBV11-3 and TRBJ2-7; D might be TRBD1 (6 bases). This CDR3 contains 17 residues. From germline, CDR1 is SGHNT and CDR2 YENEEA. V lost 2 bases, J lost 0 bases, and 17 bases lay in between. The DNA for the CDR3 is TGTGCCAGCAGCTTAAGCCCGGTTACAGGGATCTCCTACGAGCAGTACTTC. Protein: CASSLSPVTGISYEQYF.

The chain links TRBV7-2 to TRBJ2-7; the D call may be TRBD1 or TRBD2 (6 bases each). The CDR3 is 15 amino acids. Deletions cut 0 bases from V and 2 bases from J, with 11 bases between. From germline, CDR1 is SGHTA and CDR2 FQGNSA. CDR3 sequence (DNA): TGTGCCAGCAGCTTAGCCTGGGGGGCAGCCTACGAGCAGTACTTC. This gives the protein CASSLAWGAAYEQYF.

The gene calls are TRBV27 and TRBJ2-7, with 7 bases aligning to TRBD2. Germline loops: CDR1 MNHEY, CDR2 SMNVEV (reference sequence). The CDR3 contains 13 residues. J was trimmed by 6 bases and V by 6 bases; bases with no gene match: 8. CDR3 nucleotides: TGTGCCAGCAGCGGGAGGCAGCCAGGCGAGCAGTACTTC. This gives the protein CASSGRQPGEQYF.

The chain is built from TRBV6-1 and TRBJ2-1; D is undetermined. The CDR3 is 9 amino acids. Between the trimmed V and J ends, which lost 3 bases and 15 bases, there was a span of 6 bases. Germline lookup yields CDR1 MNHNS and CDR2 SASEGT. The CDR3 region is CASSDPPFF. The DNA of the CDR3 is TGTGCCAGCAGTGACCCGCCGTTCTTC.

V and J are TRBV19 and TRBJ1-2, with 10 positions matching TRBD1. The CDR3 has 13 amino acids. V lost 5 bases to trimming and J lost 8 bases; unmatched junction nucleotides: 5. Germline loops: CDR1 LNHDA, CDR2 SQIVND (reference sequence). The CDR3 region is CASSRGTGDGYTF. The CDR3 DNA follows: TGTGCCAGTAGTCGAGGGACAGGGGACGGCTACACCTTC.

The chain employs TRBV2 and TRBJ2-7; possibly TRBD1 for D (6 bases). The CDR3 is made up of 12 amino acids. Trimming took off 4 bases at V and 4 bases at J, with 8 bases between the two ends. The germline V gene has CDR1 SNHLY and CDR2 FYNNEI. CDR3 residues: CASSVRGYEQYF. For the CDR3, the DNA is TGTGCCAGCAGTGTAAGGGGGTACGAGCAGTACTTC.

Here the CDR3 reads CASSSSGTSRETQYF. CDR3 nucleotides: TGTGCCAGCAGCTCATCCGGGACTAGCAGAGAGACCCAGTACTTC. This chain connects TRBV7-2 to TRBJ2-5; the match to TRBD2 covers 9 bases. Germline lookup yields CDR1 SGHTA and CDR2 FQGNSA. J gave up 4 bases and V 4 bases, and 7 bases lay outside the gene matches. The CDR3 is 15 amino acids. Based on the CDR3 plus reference TRBV7-2 and TRBJ2-5, the full variable domain is GAGVSQSPSNKVTEKGKDVELRCDPISGHTALYWYRQSLGQGLEFLIYFQGNSAPDKSGLPSDRFSAERTGGSVSTLTIQRTQQEDSAVYLCASSSSGTSRETQYFGPGTRLLVL.

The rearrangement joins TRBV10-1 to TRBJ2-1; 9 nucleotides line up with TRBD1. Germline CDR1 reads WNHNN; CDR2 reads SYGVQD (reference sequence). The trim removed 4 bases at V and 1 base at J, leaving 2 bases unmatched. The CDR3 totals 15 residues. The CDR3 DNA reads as TGCGCCAGCAGTGGGGGGACAGGGTCCTACAATGAGCAGTTCTTC. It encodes CASSGGTGSYNEQFF.

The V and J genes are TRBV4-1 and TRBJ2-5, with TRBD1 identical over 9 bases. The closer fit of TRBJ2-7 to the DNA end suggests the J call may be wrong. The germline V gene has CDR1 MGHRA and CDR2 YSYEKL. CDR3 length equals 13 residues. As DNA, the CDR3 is TGCGCCTCCGCGGGACAGGGTAGGCTCGAGCAGTACTTC. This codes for CASAGQGRLEQYF.

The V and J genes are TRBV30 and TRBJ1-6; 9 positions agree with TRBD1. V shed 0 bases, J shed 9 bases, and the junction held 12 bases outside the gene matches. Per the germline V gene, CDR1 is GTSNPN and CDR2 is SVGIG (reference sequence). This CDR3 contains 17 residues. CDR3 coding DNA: TGTGCCTGGAGTGTCTGGGACCTCGGGACAGGGTCTTCACCCCTCCACTTT. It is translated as CAWSVWDLGTGSSPLHF.

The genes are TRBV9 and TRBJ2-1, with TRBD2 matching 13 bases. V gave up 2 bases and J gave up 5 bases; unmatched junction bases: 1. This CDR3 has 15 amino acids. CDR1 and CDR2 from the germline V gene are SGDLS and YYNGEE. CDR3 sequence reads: CASSVTSGGNNEQFF. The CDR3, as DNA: TGTGCCAGCAGCGTGACTAGCGGGGGGAACAATGAGCAGTTCTTC.

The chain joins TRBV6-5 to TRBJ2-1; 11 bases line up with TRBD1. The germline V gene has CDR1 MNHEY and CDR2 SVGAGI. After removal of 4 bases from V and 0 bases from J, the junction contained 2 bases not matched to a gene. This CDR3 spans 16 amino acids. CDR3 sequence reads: CASSFGTGGSYNEQFF. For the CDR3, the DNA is TGTGCCAGCAGTTTTGGGACAGGGGGCTCCTACAATGAGCAGTTCTTC.

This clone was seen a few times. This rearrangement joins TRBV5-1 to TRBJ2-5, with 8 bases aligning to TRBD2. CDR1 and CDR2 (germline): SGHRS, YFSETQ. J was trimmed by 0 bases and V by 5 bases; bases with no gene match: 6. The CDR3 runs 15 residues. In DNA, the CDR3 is TGCGCCAGCAGACTGGCGGGGGGCTACCAAGAGACCCAGTACTTC. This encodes CASRLAGGYQETQYF.

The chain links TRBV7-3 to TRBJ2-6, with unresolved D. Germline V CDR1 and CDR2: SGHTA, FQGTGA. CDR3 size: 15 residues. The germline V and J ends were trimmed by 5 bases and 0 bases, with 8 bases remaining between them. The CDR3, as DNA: TGTGCCAGCAGCCTATTTACCTCTGGGGCCAACGTCCTGACTTTC. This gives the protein CASSLFTSGANVLTF.

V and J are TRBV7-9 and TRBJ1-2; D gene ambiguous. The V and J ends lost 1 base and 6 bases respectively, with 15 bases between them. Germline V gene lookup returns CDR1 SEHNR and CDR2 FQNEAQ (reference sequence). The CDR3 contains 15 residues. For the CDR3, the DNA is TGTGCCAGCAGCTTAGACTCTTCAGGATTAAATGGCTACACCTTC. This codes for CASSLDSSGLNGYTF.

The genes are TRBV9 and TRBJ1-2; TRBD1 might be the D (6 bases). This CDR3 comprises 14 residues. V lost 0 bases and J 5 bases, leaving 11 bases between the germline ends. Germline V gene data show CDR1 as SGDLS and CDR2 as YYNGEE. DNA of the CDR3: TGTGCCAGCAGCGTAGGGGGGCAGGGGTATGGCTACACCTTC. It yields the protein CASSVGGQGYGYTF.

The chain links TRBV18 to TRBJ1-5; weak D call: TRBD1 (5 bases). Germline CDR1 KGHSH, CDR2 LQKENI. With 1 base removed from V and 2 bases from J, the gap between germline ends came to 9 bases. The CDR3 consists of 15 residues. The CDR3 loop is CASSPQGRGNQPQHF. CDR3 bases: TGTGCCAGCTCACCACAAGGCAGGGGCAATCAGCCCCAGCATTTT. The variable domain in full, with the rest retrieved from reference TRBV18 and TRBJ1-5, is NAGVMQNPRHLVRRRGQEARLRCSPMKGHSHVYWYRQLPEEGLKFMVYLQKENIIDESGMPKERFSAEFPKEGPSILRIQQVVRGDSAAYFCASSPQGRGNQPQHFGDGTRLSIL.

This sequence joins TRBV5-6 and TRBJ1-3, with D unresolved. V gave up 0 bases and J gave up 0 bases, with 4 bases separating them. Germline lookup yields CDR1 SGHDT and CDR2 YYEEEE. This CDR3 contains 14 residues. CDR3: CASSLELSGNTIYF. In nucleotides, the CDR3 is TGTGCCAGCAGCTTGGAACTCTCTGGAAACACCATATATTTT.

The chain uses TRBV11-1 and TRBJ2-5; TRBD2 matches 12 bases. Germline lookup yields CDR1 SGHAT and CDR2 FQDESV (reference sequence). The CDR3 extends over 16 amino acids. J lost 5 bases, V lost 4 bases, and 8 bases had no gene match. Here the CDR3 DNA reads TGTGCCAGCAGCTCTTCTAGCGGGGGGGCGGACGAGACCCAGTACTTC. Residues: CASSSSSGGADETQYF.

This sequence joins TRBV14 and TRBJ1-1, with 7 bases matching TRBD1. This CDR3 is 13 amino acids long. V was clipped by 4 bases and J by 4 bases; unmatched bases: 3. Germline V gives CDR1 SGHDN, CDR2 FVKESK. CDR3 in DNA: TGTGCCAGCAGCCTACAGGGGCCCACTGAAGCTTTCTTT. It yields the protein CASSLQGPTEAFF.